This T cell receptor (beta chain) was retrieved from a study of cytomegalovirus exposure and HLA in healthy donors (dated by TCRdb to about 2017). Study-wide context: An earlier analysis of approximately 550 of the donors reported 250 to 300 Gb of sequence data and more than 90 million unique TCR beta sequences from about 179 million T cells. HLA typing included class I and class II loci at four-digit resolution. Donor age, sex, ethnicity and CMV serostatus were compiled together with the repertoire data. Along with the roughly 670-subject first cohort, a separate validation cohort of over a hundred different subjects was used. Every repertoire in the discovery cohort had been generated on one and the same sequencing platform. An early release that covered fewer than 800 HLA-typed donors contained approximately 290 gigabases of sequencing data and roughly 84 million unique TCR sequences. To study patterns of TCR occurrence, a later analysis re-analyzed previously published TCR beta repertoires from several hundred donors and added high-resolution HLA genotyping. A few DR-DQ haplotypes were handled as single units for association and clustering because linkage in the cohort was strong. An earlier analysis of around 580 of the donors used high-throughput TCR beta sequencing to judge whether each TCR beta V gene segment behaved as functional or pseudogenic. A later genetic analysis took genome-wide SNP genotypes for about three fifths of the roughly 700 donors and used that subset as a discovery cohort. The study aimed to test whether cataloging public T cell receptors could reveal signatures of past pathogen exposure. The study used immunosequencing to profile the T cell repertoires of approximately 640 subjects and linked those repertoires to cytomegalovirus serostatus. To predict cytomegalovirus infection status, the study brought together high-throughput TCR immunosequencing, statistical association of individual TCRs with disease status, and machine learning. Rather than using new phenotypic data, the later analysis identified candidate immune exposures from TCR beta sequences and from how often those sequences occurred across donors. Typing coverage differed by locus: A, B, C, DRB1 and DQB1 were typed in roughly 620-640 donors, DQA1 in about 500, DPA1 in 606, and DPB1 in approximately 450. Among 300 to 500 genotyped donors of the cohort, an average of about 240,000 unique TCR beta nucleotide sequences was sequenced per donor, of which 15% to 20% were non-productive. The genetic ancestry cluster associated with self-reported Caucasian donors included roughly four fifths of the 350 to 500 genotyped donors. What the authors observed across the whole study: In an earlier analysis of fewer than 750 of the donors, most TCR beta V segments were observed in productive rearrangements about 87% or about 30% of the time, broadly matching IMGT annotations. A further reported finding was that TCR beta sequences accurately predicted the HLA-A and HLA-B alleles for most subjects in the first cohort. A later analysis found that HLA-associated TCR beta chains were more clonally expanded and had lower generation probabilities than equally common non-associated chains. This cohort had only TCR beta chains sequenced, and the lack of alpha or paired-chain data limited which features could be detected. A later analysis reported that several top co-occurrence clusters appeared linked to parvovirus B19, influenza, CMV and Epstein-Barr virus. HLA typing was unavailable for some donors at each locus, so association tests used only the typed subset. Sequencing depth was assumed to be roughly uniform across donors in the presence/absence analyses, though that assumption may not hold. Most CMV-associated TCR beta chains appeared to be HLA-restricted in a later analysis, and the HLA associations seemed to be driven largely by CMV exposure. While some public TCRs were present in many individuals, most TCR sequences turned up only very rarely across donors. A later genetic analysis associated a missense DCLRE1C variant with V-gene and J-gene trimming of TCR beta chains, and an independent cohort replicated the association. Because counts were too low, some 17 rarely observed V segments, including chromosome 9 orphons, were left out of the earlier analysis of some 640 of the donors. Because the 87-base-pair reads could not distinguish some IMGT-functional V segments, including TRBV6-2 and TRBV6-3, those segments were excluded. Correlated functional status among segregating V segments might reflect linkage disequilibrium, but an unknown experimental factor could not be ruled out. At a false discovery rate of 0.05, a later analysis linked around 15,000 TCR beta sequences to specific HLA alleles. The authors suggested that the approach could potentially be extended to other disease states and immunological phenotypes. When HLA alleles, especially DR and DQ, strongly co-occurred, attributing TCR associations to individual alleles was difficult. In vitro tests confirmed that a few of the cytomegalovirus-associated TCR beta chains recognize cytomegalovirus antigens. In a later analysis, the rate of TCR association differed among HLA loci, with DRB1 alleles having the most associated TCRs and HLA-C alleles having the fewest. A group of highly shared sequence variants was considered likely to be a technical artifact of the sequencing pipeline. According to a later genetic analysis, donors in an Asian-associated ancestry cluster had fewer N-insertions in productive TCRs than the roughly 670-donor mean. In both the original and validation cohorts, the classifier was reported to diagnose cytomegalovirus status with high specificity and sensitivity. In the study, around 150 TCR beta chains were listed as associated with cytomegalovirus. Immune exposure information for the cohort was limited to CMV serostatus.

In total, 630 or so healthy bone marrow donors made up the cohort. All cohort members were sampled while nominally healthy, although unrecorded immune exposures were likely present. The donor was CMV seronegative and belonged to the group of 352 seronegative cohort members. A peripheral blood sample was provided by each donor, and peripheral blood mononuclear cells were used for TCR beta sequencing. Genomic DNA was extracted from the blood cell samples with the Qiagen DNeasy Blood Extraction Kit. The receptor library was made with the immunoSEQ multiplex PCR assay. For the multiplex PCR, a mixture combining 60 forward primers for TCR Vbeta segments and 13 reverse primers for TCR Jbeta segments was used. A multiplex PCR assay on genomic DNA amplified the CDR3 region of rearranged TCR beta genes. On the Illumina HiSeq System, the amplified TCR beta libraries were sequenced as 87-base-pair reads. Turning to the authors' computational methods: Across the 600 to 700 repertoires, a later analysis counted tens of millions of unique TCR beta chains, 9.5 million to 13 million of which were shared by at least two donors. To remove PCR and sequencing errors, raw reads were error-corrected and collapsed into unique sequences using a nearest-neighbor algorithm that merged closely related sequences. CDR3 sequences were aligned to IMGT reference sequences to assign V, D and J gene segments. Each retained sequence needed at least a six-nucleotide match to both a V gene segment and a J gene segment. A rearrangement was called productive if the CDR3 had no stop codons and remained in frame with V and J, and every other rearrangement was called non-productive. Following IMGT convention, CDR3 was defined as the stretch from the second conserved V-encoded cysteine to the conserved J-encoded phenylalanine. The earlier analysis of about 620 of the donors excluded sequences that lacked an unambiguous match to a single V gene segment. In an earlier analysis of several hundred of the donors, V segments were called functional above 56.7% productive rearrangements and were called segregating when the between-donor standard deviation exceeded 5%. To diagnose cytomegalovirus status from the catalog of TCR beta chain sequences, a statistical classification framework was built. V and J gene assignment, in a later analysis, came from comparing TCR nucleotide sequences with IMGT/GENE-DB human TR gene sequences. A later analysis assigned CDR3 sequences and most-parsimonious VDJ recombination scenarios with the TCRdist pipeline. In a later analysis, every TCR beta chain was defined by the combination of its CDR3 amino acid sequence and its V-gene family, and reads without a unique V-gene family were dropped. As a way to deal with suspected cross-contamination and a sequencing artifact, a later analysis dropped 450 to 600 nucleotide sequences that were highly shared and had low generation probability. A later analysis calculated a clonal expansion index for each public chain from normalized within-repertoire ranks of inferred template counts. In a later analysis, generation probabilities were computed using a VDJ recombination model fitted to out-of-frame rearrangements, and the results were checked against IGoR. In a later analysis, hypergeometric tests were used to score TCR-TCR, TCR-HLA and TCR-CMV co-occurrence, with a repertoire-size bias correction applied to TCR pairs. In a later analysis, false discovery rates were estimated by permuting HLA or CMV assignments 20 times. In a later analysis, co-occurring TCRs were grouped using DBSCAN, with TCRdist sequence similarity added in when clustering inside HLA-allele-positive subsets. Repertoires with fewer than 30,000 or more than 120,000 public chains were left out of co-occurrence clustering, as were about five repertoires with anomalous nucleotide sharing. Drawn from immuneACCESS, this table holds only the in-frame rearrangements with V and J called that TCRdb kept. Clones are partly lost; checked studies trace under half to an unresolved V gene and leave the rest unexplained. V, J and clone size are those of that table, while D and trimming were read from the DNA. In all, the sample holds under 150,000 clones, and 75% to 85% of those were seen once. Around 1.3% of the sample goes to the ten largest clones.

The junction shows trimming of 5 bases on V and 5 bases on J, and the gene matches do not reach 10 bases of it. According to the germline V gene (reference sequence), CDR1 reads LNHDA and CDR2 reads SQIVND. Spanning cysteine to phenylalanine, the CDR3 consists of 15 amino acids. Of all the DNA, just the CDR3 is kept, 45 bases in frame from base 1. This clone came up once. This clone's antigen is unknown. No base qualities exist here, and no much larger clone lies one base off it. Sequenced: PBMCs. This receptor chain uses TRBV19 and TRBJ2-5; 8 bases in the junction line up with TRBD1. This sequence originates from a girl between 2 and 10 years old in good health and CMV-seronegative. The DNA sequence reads TGTGCCAGTAGTTCGAACAGGGGGATTTCGGAGACCCAGTACTTC. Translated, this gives CASSSNRGISETQYF. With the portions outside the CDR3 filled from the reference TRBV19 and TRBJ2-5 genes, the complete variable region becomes DGGITQSPKYLFRKEGQNVTLSCEQNLNHDAMYWYRQDPGQGLRLIYYSQIVNDFQKGDIAEGYSVSREKKESFPLTVTSAQKNPTAFYLCASSSNRGISETQYFGPGTRLLVL.